The entry that follows covers one T cell receptor beta chain sequence. This entry comes from a study of identical twins. Trimming left V 6 bases short and J 0 bases short, with 8 bases between. Germline CDR1 reads SGHDN; CDR2 reads FVKESK. The CDR3 sequence is 13 residues long. TCRdb reanalysed the 5' RACE reads using MiXCR and keeps one entry per CDR3 protein. The sample lists hundreds of thousands of distinct CDR3 sequences, about 12% occurring once. These same records also appear under a second study, on yellow fever vaccine responses in identical twins.

The chain couples TRBV14 to TRBJ1-1; no reliable D call. This TCR came from a woman under 30 in good health. The sequencing input was PBMCs. CDR3 sequence reads: CASRNLLNTEAFF. The DNA of the CDR3 is TGTGCCAGCAGGAATTTGCTGAACACTGAAGCTTTCTTT.